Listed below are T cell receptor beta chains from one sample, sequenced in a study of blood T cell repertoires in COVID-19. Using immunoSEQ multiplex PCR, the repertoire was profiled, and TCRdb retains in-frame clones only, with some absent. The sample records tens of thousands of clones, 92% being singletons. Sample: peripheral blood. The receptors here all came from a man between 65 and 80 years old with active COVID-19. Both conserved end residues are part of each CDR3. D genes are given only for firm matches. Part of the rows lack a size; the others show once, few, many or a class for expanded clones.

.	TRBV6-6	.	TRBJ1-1	TGTGCCAGCAGTTCGGGGATGAACACTGAAGCTTTCTTT	CASSSGMNTEAFF
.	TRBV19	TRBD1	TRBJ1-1	TGTGCCAGTAACAGACAGGGTACAGCTTTCTTT	CASNRQGTAFF
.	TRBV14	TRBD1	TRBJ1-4	TGTGCCAGCAGCCAAGGGTTCAGGGGGTTTCGAGAAAAACTGTTTTTT	CASSQGFRGFREKLFF
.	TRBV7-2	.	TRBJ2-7	TGTGCCAGCAGCGTACGGTACGAGCAGTACTTC	CASSVRYEQYF
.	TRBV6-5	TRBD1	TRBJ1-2	TGTGCCAACCGGGACAGGGAACCGTATGGCTACACCTTC	CANRDREPYGYTF
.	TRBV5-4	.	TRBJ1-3	TGTGCCAGCAGCTTGAGAGGGCACGGAAACACCATATATTTT	CASSLRGHGNTIYF
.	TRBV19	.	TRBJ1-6	TGTGCCAGTAGTGTGGGGGGACCTCAGAATTCACCCCTCCACTTT	CASSVGGPQNSPLHF
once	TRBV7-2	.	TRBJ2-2	TGTGCCAGCAGCTTACTGCGGATTAACACCGGGGAGCTGTTTTTT	CASSLLRINTGELFF
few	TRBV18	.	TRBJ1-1	TGTGCCAGCTCAGAAGACCGGGGAGGGAGAGGTTTCTTT	CASSEDRGGRGFF
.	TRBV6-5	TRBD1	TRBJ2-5	TGTGCCAGCAGTCCCGGGACAGGGGTTGGAGAGACCCAGTACTTC	CASSPGTGVGETQYF
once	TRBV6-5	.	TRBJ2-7	TGTGCCAGCAGTTTTCAGGGCTCCTACGAGCAGTACTTC	CASSFQGSYEQYF
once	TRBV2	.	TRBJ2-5	TGTGCCAGCAGTGGAGGGATCGGGGGAGAGACCCAGTACTTC	CASSGGIGGETQYF
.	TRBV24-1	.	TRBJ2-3	TGTGCCACCAGTGATTTTGGACAGCCCTGGGCAGATACGCAGTATTTT	CATSDFGQPWADTQYF
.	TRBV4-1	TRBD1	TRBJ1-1	TGCGCCAGCAGCCAGGAAGACAGGGGGCTCATGAACACTGAAGCTTTCTTT	CASSQEDRGLMNTEAFF
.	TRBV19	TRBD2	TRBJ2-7	TGTGCCAGTAGTATAGTCGGTAGCGGGACGCAAGAGCAGTACTTC	CASSIVGSGTQEQYF
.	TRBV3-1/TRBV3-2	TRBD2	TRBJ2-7	TGTGCCAGCAGCCAAGAGGGACTAGCGGGCTACGAGCAGTACTTC	CASSQEGLAGYEQYF
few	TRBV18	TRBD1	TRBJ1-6	TGTGCCAGCTCACCGGACAGGAAAAATTCACCCCTCCACTTT	CASSPDRKNSPLHF
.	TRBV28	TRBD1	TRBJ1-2	TGTGCCAGCAGTTTGTGGGGAATGGGGACAGGGGGCGCCTATGGCTACACCTTC	CASSLWGMGTGGAYGYTF
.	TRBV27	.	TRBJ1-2	TGTGCCAGCAGTCCTATCACAGGGCGCCGAAGTGGCTACACCTTC	CASSPITGRRSGYTF
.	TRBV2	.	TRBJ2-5	TGTGCCAGCAGGCTTACAGAGCTTAAAGAGACCCAGTACTTC	CASRLTELKETQYF
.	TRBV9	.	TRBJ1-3	TGTGCCAGCAGCCACAATGGAAACACCATATATTTT	CASSHNGNTIYF
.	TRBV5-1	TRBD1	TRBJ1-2	TGCGCCAGCAGCCCACAGGGGCCCCCCTATGGCTACACCTTC	CASSPQGPPYGYTF
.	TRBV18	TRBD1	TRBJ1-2	TGTGCCAGCTCACCACGGGTCGGACAGGGTGGATATGGCTACACCTTC	CASSPRVGQGGYGYTF
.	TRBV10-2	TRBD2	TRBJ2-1	TGCGCCAGCAGTGAGTCGAAAATTTGGCGGGAGGAGTTCTTC	CASSESKIWREEFF
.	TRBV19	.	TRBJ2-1	TGTGCCAGTAGTATTCGGGGGAAGCAGTTCTTC	CASSIRGKQFF
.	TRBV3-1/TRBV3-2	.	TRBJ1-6	TGTGCCAGCAGCCCATACAGGAACAGGCAAAATTCACCCCTCCACTTT	CASSPYRNRQNSPLHF
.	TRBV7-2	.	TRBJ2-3	TGTGCCAGCAGCTTCAGGGGGACTCCCACAGATACGCAGTATTTT	CASSFRGTPTDTQYF
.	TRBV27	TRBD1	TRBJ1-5	TGTGCCAGCAGCCCTGACAGGGTAAATCAGCCCCAGCATTTT	CASSPDRVNQPQHF